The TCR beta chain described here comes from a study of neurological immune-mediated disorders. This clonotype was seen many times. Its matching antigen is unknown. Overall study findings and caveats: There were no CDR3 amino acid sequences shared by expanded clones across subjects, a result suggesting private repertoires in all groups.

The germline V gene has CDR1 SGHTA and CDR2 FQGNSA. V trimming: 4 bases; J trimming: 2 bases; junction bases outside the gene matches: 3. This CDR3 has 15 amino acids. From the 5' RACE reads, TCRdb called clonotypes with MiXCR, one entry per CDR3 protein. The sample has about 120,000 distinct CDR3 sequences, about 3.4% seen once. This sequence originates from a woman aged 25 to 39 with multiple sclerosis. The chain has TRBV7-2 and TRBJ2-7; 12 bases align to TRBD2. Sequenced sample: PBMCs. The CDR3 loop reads CASSSPSGGAYEQYF. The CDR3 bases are TGTGCCAGCAGCTCGCCTAGCGGGGGGGCCTACGAGCAGTACTTC.